Listed here are 23 T cell receptor beta chains from one sample, sequenced in a study of control samples from healthy donors and cancer patients. Only in-frame clones appear in the TCRdb table, and some are missing; sequencing was by immunoSEQ multiplex PCR. The data contain roughly 69,000 clones, more than 75% of them seen just once; the ten biggest clones take up over 2%. Sequenced material: PBMCs. These receptors were obtained from a woman aged 50 to 60 with head and neck cancer.

The chain uses TRBV6-1 and TRBJ1-5; D is ambiguous. V lost 3 bases and J lost 1, with 16 bases in between. The CDR3 loop spans 17 amino acids. Germline V gene data show CDR1 as MNHNS and CDR2 as SASEGT. Here the CDR3 reads CASSDRSLPTSNQPQHF. Here the CDR3 DNA reads TGTGCCAGCAGTGACCGAAGCCTCCCGACAAGCAATCAGCCCCAGCATTTT.

The chain uses TRBV4-1 and TRBJ2-2; maybe TRBD1 (6 bases). The germline CDR1 and CDR2 sequences are MGHRA and YSYEKL. Trimming stripped 4 bases from V and 2 bases from J, with 8 bases between. This CDR3 comprises 14 residues. Here the CDR3 DNA reads TGCGCCAGCAGCCCAGGGGTAAACACCGGGGAGCTGTTTTTT. As protein: CASSPGVNTGELFF.

V gene TRBV5-6 combines with J gene TRBJ2-1; D is undetermined. The CDR3 is 12 amino acids. The germline gives CDR1 SGHDT, CDR2 YYEEEE. V gave up 5 bases and J gave up 9 bases, with 12 bases separating them. The CDR3: CASRPLLGEQFF. In DNA, the CDR3 is TGTGCCAGCAGGCCGCTGTTGGGTGAGCAGTTCTTC.

The chain joins TRBV5-8 to TRBJ2-7; possible D gene TRBD1, 6 bases. V lost 1 base and J 2 bases, leaving 13 bases between the germline ends. Germline CDR1 reads SGHTS; CDR2 reads YDEGEE. CDR3 size: 15 residues. Here the CDR3 DNA reads TGTGCCAGCAGCTTGTCCACAGGGCCCGCCTACGAGCAGTACTTC. Translating gives CASSLSTGPAYEQYF.

This chain joins TRBV29-1 and TRBJ1-2; 7 positions agree with TRBD1. Germline V gives CDR1 SQVTM, CDR2 ANQGSEA. The CDR3 length is 11 residues. J was trimmed by 5 bases and V by 7 bases; bases with no gene match: 4. CDR3 amino acids: CSARTGYGYTF. CDR3 sequence (DNA): TGCAGCGCTCGGACAGGTTATGGCTACACCTTC.

The chain couples TRBV5-1 to TRBJ2-7, with a weak D call TRBD1 (6 bases). This CDR3 is built from 12 residues. The ends were cut back, 4 bases at V and 2 bases at J, with 7 bases in the middle. Germline loops: CDR1 SGHRS, CDR2 YFSETQ. CDR3 nucleotide sequence: TGCGCCAGCAGCCGGGACACCTACGAGCAGTACTTC. Encoded protein: CASSRDTYEQYF.

The genes are TRBV28 and TRBJ1-4; no clear D. Germline V CDR1 and CDR2: MDHEN, SYDVKM. The CDR3 sequence is 14 residues long. With 3 bases removed from V and 4 bases from J, the gap between germline ends came to 9 bases. CDR3 sequence reads: CASSFWPVNEKLFF. The CDR3 DNA follows: TGTGCCAGCAGTTTCTGGCCCGTTAATGAAAAACTGTTTTTT.

The V call is TRBV2, the J call TRBJ2-2; TRBD1 matches 7 bases. The CDR3 has 16 residues. Germline V gives CDR1 SNHLY, CDR2 FYNNEI. V shed 7 bases, J shed 4 bases, and the junction held 12 bases outside the gene matches. CDR3 residues: CASIRDSILGTGELFF. The CDR3 DNA reads as TGTGCCAGCATCCGGGACAGCATTTTGGGCACCGGGGAGCTGTTTTTT.

The chain combines TRBV6-5 with TRBJ1-3; 9 nucleotides match TRBD1. V dropped 5 bases and J dropped 4; count of bases not matched to a gene: 6. CDR1 and CDR2 from the germline V gene are MNHEY and SVGAGI. The CDR3 length is 15 residues. The CDR3 loop is CASSTTGGEGNTIYF. The CDR3 DNA is TGTGCCAGCAGTACCACAGGGGGCGAGGGAAACACCATATATTTT.

V and J are TRBV7-9 and TRBJ2-2; TRBD2 matches 8 bases. Germline values: CDR1 SEHNR, CDR2 FQNEAQ (reference sequence). The CDR3 sequence is 16 residues long. With 4 bases clipped from V and 5 bases from J, the junction kept 9 bases outside the gene matches. The CDR3 loop is CASSSRGGRETGELFF. CDR3 in DNA: TGTGCCAGCAGCTCTCGGGGGGGCCGGGAAACCGGGGAGCTGTTTTTT.

The V and J genes are TRBV19 and TRBJ2-3; tentatively, D is TRBD1 (5 bases). V was cut by 6 bases and J by 0 bases, with 16 bases left in between. The V gene's germline CDR1 is LNHDA and CDR2 SQIVND (reference sequence). This CDR3 is 16 amino acids long. Here the CDR3 reads CASSKLTGSSTDTQYF. As DNA, the CDR3 is TGTGCCAGTAGCAAACTTACAGGCAGCAGCACAGATACGCAGTATTTT.

This clone showed up just a few times. J is TRBJ2-5 and V is TRBV6-1, with a weak D call TRBD1 (6 bases). The V and J ends lost 3 bases and 4 bases respectively, with 6 bases between them. CDR3 length: 12 amino acids. CDR1 and CDR2 (germline): MNHNS, SASEGT. CDR3 protein: CASSDRGETQYF. CDR3 DNA: TGTGCCAGCAGTGACAGGGGAGAGACCCAGTACTTC.

The rearrangement joins TRBV23-1 to TRBJ2-2; the D gene is possibly TRBD1 (5 bases). Being an ORF, TRBV23-1 has a function that is uncertain. Trimming shortened V by 1 base and J by 0 bases, and 9 bases separated the two germline ends. The CDR3 totals 16 residues. The CDR3 region has the DNA TGCGCCAGCAGTCAATATCCAGGGCCGAACACCGGGGAGCTGTTTTTT. The encoded protein is CASSQYPGPNTGELFF.

The chain uses TRBV9 and TRBJ2-7; 9 bases line up with TRBD1. In germline, CDR1 is SGDLS, CDR2 YYNGEE. The CDR3 totals 15 residues. The ends lost 0 bases at V and 3 bases at J; junction bases unmatched: 4. This chain's CDR3 is CASSVDGTGIYEQYF. The CDR3 bases are TGTGCCAGCAGCGTAGATGGGACAGGGATCTACGAGCAGTACTTC.

CDR3 region: CASSLGSGLGSYEQYF. The CDR3 nucleotides read TGTGCCAGCAGCTTGGGTAGCGGTCTAGGCTCCTACGAGCAGTACTTC. This chain connects TRBV7-2 to TRBJ2-7, with a tentative D call TRBD2 (6 bases). Trimming shortened V by 3 bases and J by 0 bases, and 15 bases separated the two germline ends. The CDR3 spans 16 residues. The germline gives CDR1 SGHTA, CDR2 FQGNSA.

The chain recombines TRBV7-9 with TRBJ1-1; 7 bases fit TRBD1. Germline V gene lookup returns CDR1 SEHNR and CDR2 FQNEAQ (reference sequence). The CDR3 totals 16 residues. J lost 6 bases, V lost 2 bases, and 12 bases had no gene match. DNA for the CDR3: TGTGCCAGCAGCTTAAGGGTGGGGACAGCTAGTGCTGAAGCTTTCTTT. It codes for CASSLRVGTASAEAFF. The complete variable domain, with remaining parts taken from reference TRBV7-9 and TRBJ1-1, reads DTGVSQNPRHKITKRGQNVTFRCDPISEHNRLYWYRQTLGQGPEFLTYFQNEAQLEKSRLLSDRFSAERPKGSFSTLEIQRTEQGDSAMYLCASSLRVGTASAEAFFGQGTRLTVV.

The chain links TRBV5-1 to TRBJ2-7; TRBD2 agrees at 8 bases. This CDR3 has 16 amino acids. CDR1 and CDR2 (germline): SGHRS, YFSETQ. Germline trimming cut 1 base from V and 7 bases from J; bases unmatched to any gene: 13. CDR3 coding DNA: TGCGCCAGCAGCTTGAACGCCCGGGGGGGGGCCTTTGAGCAGTACTTC. This encodes CASSLNARGGAFEQYF.

The V gene is TRBV5-4, the J gene TRBJ1-2, with D unclear. The CDR3 totals 15 residues. The V end was cut by 4 bases, the J end by 8 bases, with 21 bases between. Germline lookup yields CDR1 SGHNT and CDR2 YYREEE (reference sequence). The CDR3 nucleotides read TGTGCCAGCAGCCAGGAGCCACGGGCTGGACGAGGCTACACCTTC. Translating it yields CASSQEPRAGRGYTF.

The gene calls are TRBV15 and TRBJ1-1; a weak D match, TRBD1 (5 bases). The CDR3 totals 13 residues. Germline-derived CDR1 and CDR2 are LNHNV and YYDKDF (reference sequence). The germline V and J ends were trimmed by 1 base and 6 bases, with 9 bases remaining between them. The CDR3 region is CATSRVSTAEAFF. DNA of the CDR3: TGTGCCACCAGCAGAGTATCGACAGCTGAAGCTTTCTTT. The full variable domain, in which reference TRBV15 and TRBJ1-1 provide the parts outside the CDR3, is DAMVIQNPRYQVTQFGKPVTLSCSQTLNHNVMYWYQQKSSQAPKLLFHYYDKDFNNEADTPDNFQSRRPNTSFCFLDIRSPGLGDTAMYLCATSRVSTAEAFFGQGTRLTVV.

This chain joins TRBV7-8 and TRBJ1-4; possibly TRBD1 for D (5 bases). This CDR3 spans 16 amino acids. The V gene's germline CDR1 is SGHVS and CDR2 FQNEAQ. Trimming left V 1 base short and J 6 bases short, with 15 bases between. CDR3 nucleotide sequence: TGTGCCAGCAGCTTAGGGTTCAGACGGGGGGATGAAAAACTGTTTTTT. It codes for CASSLGFRRGDEKLFF.

The rearrangement links TRBV11-2 to TRBJ1-1, with D unresolved. Between the trimmed V and J ends, which lost 0 bases and 2 bases, there was a span of 16 bases. Germline CDR1 and CDR2: SGHAT and FQNNGV. The CDR3 length is 17 residues. The CDR3 loop is CASSLDTRGLNNTEAFF. In nucleotides, the CDR3 is TGTGCCAGCAGCTTAGATACTCGGGGTCTCAACAACACTGAAGCTTTCTTT.

Notes on this clone: Other nucleotide sequences in the sample specify the same CDR3. V gene TRBV19 combines with J gene TRBJ2-3; TRBD2 matches at 8 bases. The junction had 13 bases not matched to a gene; V was cut back by 5 bases and J by 0 bases. The CDR3 extends over 18 amino acids. CDR1 is LNHDA, CDR2 SQIVND, per germline (reference sequence). In nucleotides, the CDR3 is TGTGCCAGTAGTGGGGGGGGCGGGGGGCACCCTAGCACAGATACGCAGTATTTT. Residues: CASSGGGGGHPSTDTQYF.

The V call is TRBV9, the J call TRBJ2-3; a weak D match, TRBD1 (6 bases). CDR3 length: 13 amino acids. The germline CDR1 and CDR2 sequences are SGDLS and YYNGEE. Trimming stripped 4 bases from V and 9 bases from J, with 15 bases between. The CDR3 bases are TGTGCCAGCAGCTCTTACAGGGTACCCACGCAGTATTTT. Translation gives CASSSYRVPTQYF.